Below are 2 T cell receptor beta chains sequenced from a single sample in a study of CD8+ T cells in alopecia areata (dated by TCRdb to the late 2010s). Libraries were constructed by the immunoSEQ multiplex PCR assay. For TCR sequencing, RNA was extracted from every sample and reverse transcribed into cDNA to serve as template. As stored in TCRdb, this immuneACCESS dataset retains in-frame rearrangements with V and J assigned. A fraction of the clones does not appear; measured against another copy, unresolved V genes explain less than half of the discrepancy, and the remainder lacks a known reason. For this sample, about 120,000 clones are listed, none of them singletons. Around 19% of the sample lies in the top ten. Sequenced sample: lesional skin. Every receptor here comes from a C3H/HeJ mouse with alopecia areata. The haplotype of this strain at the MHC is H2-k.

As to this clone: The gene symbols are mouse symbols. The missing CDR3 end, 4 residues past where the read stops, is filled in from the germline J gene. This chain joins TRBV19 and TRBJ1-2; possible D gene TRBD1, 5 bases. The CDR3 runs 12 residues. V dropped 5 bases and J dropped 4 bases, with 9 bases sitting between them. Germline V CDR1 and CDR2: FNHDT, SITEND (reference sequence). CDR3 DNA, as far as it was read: TGTGCCAGCAGCCGGAGGGGCTCC. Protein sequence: CASSRRGS. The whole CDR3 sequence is CASSRRGSDYTF. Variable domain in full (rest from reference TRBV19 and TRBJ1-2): GGIITQTPKFLIGQEGQKLTLKCQQNFNHDTMYWYRQDSGKGLRLIYYSITENDLQKGDLSEGYDASREKKSSFSLTVTSAQKNEMAVFLCASSRRGSDYTFGSGTRLLVI.

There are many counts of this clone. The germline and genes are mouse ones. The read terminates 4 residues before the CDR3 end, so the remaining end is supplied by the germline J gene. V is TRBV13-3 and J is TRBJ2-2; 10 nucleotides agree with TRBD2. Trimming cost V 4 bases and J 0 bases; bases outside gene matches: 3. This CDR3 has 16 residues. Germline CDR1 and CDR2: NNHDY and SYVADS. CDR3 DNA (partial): TGTGCCAGCAGTTACGACTGGGGGGCAAACACCGGG. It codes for CASSYDWGANTG. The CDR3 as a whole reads CASSYDWGANTGQLYF.